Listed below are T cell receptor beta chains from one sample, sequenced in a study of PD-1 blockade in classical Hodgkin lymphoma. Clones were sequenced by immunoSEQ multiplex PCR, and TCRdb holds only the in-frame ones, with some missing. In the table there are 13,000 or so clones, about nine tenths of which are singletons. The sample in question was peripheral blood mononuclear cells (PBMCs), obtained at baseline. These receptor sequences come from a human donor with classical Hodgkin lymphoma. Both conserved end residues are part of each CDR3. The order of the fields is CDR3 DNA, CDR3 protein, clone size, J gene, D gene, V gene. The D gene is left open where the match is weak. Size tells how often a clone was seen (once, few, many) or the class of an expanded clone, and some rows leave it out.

TGCGCCAGCAGTACGCGACAGGGGGCGCCTATTGAAGCTTTCTTT | CASSTRQGAPIEAFF | NA | TRBJ1-1 | TRBD1 | TRBV10-1
TGTGCCAGCAGCTCCCCCGGGACAGGGGGCAGCGGTGGCTACACCTTC | CASSSPGTGGSGGYTF | NA | TRBJ1-2 | TRBD1 | TRBV28
TGTGCCAGCAGTTCGGCCCCACTACTCACAGATACGCAGTATTTT | CASSSAPLLTDTQYF | NA | TRBJ2-3 | NA | TRBV27
TGTGCCAGCACCCCCTCGGGTACTAGCACAGATACGCAGTATTTT | CASTPSGTSTDTQYF | NA | TRBJ2-3 | NA | TRBV25-1
TGCGCCAGCAGCCCCCGGGTGGGGCGAGATGGCTACACCTTC | CASSPRVGRDGYTF | NA | TRBJ1-2 | NA | TRBV5-1
TGTGCCAGTAGGCCATTTTGGGACGGAAACACCATATATTTT | CASRPFWDGNTIYF | NA | TRBJ1-3 | NA | TRBV19
TGTGCCAGCAGCTTAGTCGGTCGGGGGGCGACAGATACGCAGTATTTT | CASSLVGRGATDTQYF | NA | TRBJ2-3 | NA | TRBV11-2
TGTGCCAGCAGCTCGGGACCCAACCAAGAGACCCAGTACTTC | CASSSGPNQETQYF | NA | TRBJ2-5 | NA | TRBV7-7
TGTGCCAGCACGCGGGGGCTTTTAGGGAACACTGAAGCTTTCTTT | CASTRGLLGNTEAFF | NA | TRBJ1-1 | NA | TRBV9
TGTGCCAGTAGTGCTCTCTTACAGAGCTCCTACGAGCAGTACTTC | CASSALLQSSYEQYF | NA | TRBJ2-7 | NA | TRBV19
TGCGCCAGCAGCTTGGGTGGGGCGACCTACGAGCAGTACTTC | CASSLGGATYEQYF | NA | TRBJ2-7 | NA | TRBV5-1
TGTGCCAGCAGCCCGAGACTAGCAGACTCGGTCCAAGAGACCCAGTACTTC | CASSPRLADSVQETQYF | NA | TRBJ2-5 | TRBD2 | TRBV7-9
TGCAGCGTTGCCGGCGGGGAAGCCGAGCAGTACTTC | CSVAGGEAEQYF | medium-sized | TRBJ2-7 | NA | TRBV29-1
TGTGCCAGCAAACCCGGGTCGACAGTGATTAACTATGGCTACACCTTC | CASKPGSTVINYGYTF | NA | TRBJ1-2 | NA | TRBV28
TGTGCCAGCCAATTCCGTAGCGGGGGGGCCTACGAGCAGTACTTC | CASQFRSGGAYEQYF | NA | TRBJ2-7 | TRBD2 | TRBV18
TGTGCCAGCAAGAATGACAGGGGTTGGGAGACCCAGTACTTC | CASKNDRGWETQYF | once | TRBJ2-5 | TRBD1 | TRBV27
TGCGCCAGCAGCTTGGTAGACCCTAACTATGGCTACACCTTC | CASSLVDPNYGYTF | NA | TRBJ1-2 | NA | TRBV5-1
TGCGCCAGCAGGAGCGGGGGGGCTATAAAGCAGTACTTC | CASRSGGAIKQYF | NA | TRBJ2-7 | TRBD2 | TRBV5-1